This T cell receptor beta chain came from a study of Graves' ophthalmopathy and Graves' hyperthyroidism. Overall study: Before any treatment, peripheral blood was taken at the initial diagnosis. General study results and limits: For predicting ophthalmopathy progression, the model had nearly 71% sensitivity and 72.22% specificity.

Each hyperthyroidism patient was newly diagnosed, with under 2 months' duration, and aged 18 to 65. Germline V gene data show CDR1 as LNHDA and CDR2 as SQIVND (reference sequence). Deletions cut 6 bases from V and 6 bases from J, with 15 bases between. This CDR3 is built from 14 residues. Comments on this clonotype: The target antigen is unknown.

RNA transcripts were the source from which TCR beta CDR3 regions were amplified. HTBI primers were used in a first-round RT-PCR, which preceded a second-round multiplex PCR. TCRdb re-derived calls from the multiplex PCR reads in MiXCR, one entry per CDR3 protein. The sample holds under 800,000 distinct CDR3 sequences; approximately 22% are singletons and the top ten take approximately 7%. The material sequenced was peripheral blood. The V call is TRBV19, the J call TRBJ1-5, with D possibly TRBD1 on 5 matching bases. The receptor comes from a young woman with stable Graves' hyperthyroidism. Some clones in this sample may be carry-over from other donors' samples. The CDR3 DNA is TGTGCCAGTAGCCGCCGGGGGGAGCGTCAGCCCCAGCATTTT. Encoded protein: CASSRRGERQPQHF.